Listed below are T cell receptor beta chains from one sample, sequenced in a study of T cells in Graves' hyperthyroidism and ophthalmopathy. One entry per CDR3 protein results from TCRdb running MiXCR on the multiplex PCR reads. Among more than 350,000 distinct CDR3 sequences listed, roughly 17% were seen once. The sample was blood. The source is a woman aged 25 to 39 with Graves' hyperthyroidism that later progressed to Graves' ophthalmopathy. CDR3s include the opening cysteine and the closing phenylalanine or tryptophan. Fields, in order: D gene, V gene, clone size, J gene, CDR3 DNA, CDR3 protein. A D gene is named only where the DNA matches it firmly. Rows give clone size only sometimes, using once, few, many, or a class for an expanded clone.

D gene: .; V gene: TRBV6-1; clone size: .; J gene: TRBJ2-3; CDR3 DNA: TGTGCCAGCACCTCCCGGGTTTTTGGCACAGATACGCAGTATTTT; CDR3 protein: CASTSRVFGTDTQYF
D gene: .; V gene: TRBV5-1; clone size: few; J gene: TRBJ2-7; CDR3 DNA: TGCGCCAGCAGCTTCGAATGGCCCTACTACGAGCACTACTTC; CDR3 protein: CASSFEWPYYEHYF
D gene: .; V gene: TRBV4-1; clone size: few; J gene: TRBJ2-5; CDR3 DNA: TGCGCCAGCAGCCAAGACTGGGGGAGTCTTCAAGAGACCCAGTACTTC; CDR3 protein: CASSQDWGSLQETQYF
D gene: TRBD2; V gene: TRBV7-2; clone size: many; J gene: TRBJ2-1; CDR3 DNA: TGTGCCAGCAGCTTAGGTCTCGAGCGGGGGGGCAACCATGAGCAGTTCTTC; CDR3 protein: CASSLGLERGGNHEQFF
D gene: TRBD2; V gene: TRBV7-9; clone size: many; J gene: TRBJ2-7; CDR3 DNA: TGTGCCAGCAGCCTAGCGGGGAGCTCCTACGAGCAGTACTTC; CDR3 protein: CASSLAGSSYEQYF
D gene: .; V gene: TRBV7-9; clone size: few; J gene: TRBJ1-1; CDR3 DNA: TGTGCCAGCAGCCCCCTGACAGCAGGGCAGAGGACTGAAGCTTTCTTT; CDR3 protein: CASSPLTAGQRTEAFF
D gene: TRBD2; V gene: TRBV28; clone size: many; J gene: TRBJ2-1; CDR3 DNA: TGTGCCAGCAGTGACGGACTAGCTGCAAGGAATGAGCAGTTCTTC; CDR3 protein: CASSDGLAARNEQFF
D gene: TRBD1; V gene: TRBV28; clone size: many; J gene: TRBJ1-2; CDR3 DNA: TGTGCCAGCAGCGACCTGGGACAGCAAAACTATGGCTACACCTTC; CDR3 protein: CASSDLGQQNYGYTF
D gene: .; V gene: TRBV10-3; clone size: many; J gene: TRBJ1-6; CDR3 DNA: TGTGCCATCACCAGGGGTGATAATTCACCCCTCCACTTT; CDR3 protein: CAITRGDNSPLHF
D gene: .; V gene: TRBV7-9; clone size: few; J gene: TRBJ2-3; CDR3 DNA: TGTGCCAGCAGCTGGGATCGGGTCACCGACACAGATACGCAGTATTTT; CDR3 protein: CASSWDRVTDTDTQYF
D gene: .; V gene: TRBV18; clone size: few; J gene: TRBJ1-3; CDR3 DNA: TGTGCCAGCTCCCGATCAGGGCTTTCTGGAAACACCATATATTTT; CDR3 protein: CASSRSGLSGNTIYF
D gene: .; V gene: TRBV12-3/TRBV12-4; clone size: many; J gene: TRBJ1-1; CDR3 DNA: TGTGCCAGCAGGGGAACCACAGGGAACACTGAAGCTTTCTTT; CDR3 protein: CASRGTTGNTEAFF
D gene: .; V gene: TRBV5-1; clone size: .; J gene: TRBJ1-2; CDR3 DNA: TGCGCCAGCAGCTCACCGGGCCAAGAGAGAGTTAACTATGGCTACACCTTC; CDR3 protein: CASSSPGQERVNYGYTF
D gene: TRBD2; V gene: TRBV13; clone size: .; J gene: TRBJ2-1; CDR3 DNA: TGTGCCAGCAGCTCGATAGCGGGGGGGCGCAATGAGCAGTTCTTC; CDR3 protein: CASSSIAGGRNEQFF
D gene: .; V gene: TRBV20-1; clone size: many; J gene: TRBJ2-3; CDR3 DNA: TGCAGTGCTAGAGAAACCGGGTATTTTTTAACAGATACGCAGTATTTT; CDR3 protein: CSARETGYFLTDTQYF
D gene: .; V gene: TRBV18; clone size: many; J gene: TRBJ2-2; CDR3 DNA: TGTGCCAGCTCACCACCCGGCCCTCGGGCTACCGGGGAGCTGTTTTTT; CDR3 protein: CASSPPGPRATGELFF
D gene: .; V gene: TRBV12-3/TRBV12-4; clone size: .; J gene: TRBJ1-4; CDR3 DNA: TGTGCCAGCAGCACCGGGACGGTAACCGAAAAACTGTTTTTT; CDR3 protein: CASSTGTVTEKLFF
D gene: TRBD1; V gene: TRBV2; clone size: .; J gene: TRBJ1-2; CDR3 DNA: TGTGCCACTAAGGCAGGGGGCGGCTATGGCTACACCTTC; CDR3 protein: CATKAGGGYGYTF
D gene: TRBD1; V gene: TRBV3-1; clone size: many; J gene: TRBJ1-1; CDR3 DNA: TGTGCCAGCAGCCCGCTGGGACAGGGCGCTGAAGCTTTCTTT; CDR3 protein: CASSPLGQGAEAFF
D gene: .; V gene: TRBV2; clone size: many; J gene: TRBJ1-1; CDR3 DNA: TGTGCCAGCAGGAGGTTTGACACTGAAGCTTTCTTT; CDR3 protein: CASRRFDTEAFF
D gene: TRBD1; V gene: TRBV11-2; clone size: .; J gene: TRBJ2-1; CDR3 DNA: TGTGCCAGCAGCTTCCACCCGGGACAGGGTAAAAATGAGCAGTTCTTC; CDR3 protein: CASSFHPGQGKNEQFF
D gene: .; V gene: TRBV4-1; clone size: few; J gene: TRBJ2-1; CDR3 DNA: TGCGCCAGCAGCCAACCCACAAGGGGCGCTCCCTACAATGAGCAGTTCTTC; CDR3 protein: CASSQPTRGAPYNEQFF
D gene: TRBD2; V gene: TRBV4-1; clone size: many; J gene: TRBJ2-5; CDR3 DNA: TGCGCCAGCAGCCAGGGGGGACTAGTTGCGGAGACCCAGTACTTC; CDR3 protein: CASSQGGLVAETQYF
D gene: .; V gene: TRBV28; clone size: many; J gene: TRBJ1-2; CDR3 DNA: TGTGCCAGCAGTCCCCCATTCGGGGGGCCTAATGGCTACACCTTC; CDR3 protein: CASSPPFGGPNGYTF
D gene: .; V gene: TRBV2; clone size: many; J gene: TRBJ2-3; CDR3 DNA: TGTGCCAGCAGTAAGACAGAGAGCACAGATACGCAGTATTTT; CDR3 protein: CASSKTESTDTQYF
D gene: TRBD1; V gene: TRBV11-3; clone size: many; J gene: TRBJ2-2; CDR3 DNA: TGTGCCAGCAGCTTAGGACAGGGAGATACCGGGGAGCTGTTTTTT; CDR3 protein: CASSLGQGDTGELFF
D gene: .; V gene: TRBV7-9; clone size: many; J gene: TRBJ2-1; CDR3 DNA: TGTGCCAGCAGCTTAGCGTATCGTGGGAGAGGGATGGAGTTCTTC; CDR3 protein: CASSLAYRGRGMEFF
D gene: .; V gene: TRBV20-1; clone size: few; J gene: TRBJ2-5; CDR3 DNA: TGCAGTGCTCGGCAGGTGGGAGAGACCCAGTACTTC; CDR3 protein: CSARQVGETQYF
D gene: TRBD1; V gene: TRBV29-1; clone size: many; J gene: TRBJ1-2; CDR3 DNA: TGCAGCGACGGGACAGGGGGTTATGGCTACACCTTC; CDR3 protein: CSDGTGGYGYTF
D gene: .; V gene: TRBV18; clone size: .; J gene: TRBJ1-3; CDR3 DNA: TGTGCCAGCTCACCCGACAGCTCTTACTCTGGAAACACCATATATTTT; CDR3 protein: CASSPDSSYSGNTIYF
D gene: .; V gene: TRBV18; clone size: many; J gene: TRBJ1-5; CDR3 DNA: TGTGCCAGCTCACCGGTAGATGACCAGCCCCAGCATTTT; CDR3 protein: CASSPVDDQPQHF
D gene: .; V gene: TRBV28; clone size: few; J gene: TRBJ1-5; CDR3 DNA: TGTGCCAGCAGCACAGGGAAGAGCAATCAGCCCCAGCATTTT; CDR3 protein: CASSTGKSNQPQHF
D gene: .; V gene: TRBV10-3; clone size: .; J gene: TRBJ2-3; CDR3 DNA: TGTGTCATCAGTGAGGGGGGTGGCGGGGGTAGCACAGATACGCAGTATTTT; CDR3 protein: CVISEGGGGGSTDTQYF
D gene: .; V gene: TRBV10-2; clone size: .; J gene: TRBJ2-3; CDR3 DNA: TGCGCCAGCAAGAGTGGAACAGATACGCAGTATTTT; CDR3 protein: CASKSGTDTQYF
D gene: .; V gene: TRBV7-8; clone size: many; J gene: TRBJ2-3; CDR3 DNA: TGTGCCAGCAGCCAAAGACTCCGGGACCCCGAGGCAGATACGCAGTATTTT; CDR3 protein: CASSQRLRDPEADTQYF
D gene: .; V gene: TRBV7-8; clone size: .; J gene: TRBJ1-3; CDR3 DNA: TGTGCCAGCAGCTTAGGGCATGGTCAGGGAATTTCTCCTGGAAACACCATATATTTT; CDR3 protein: CASSLGHGQGISPGNTIYF
D gene: .; V gene: TRBV5-4; clone size: .; J gene: TRBJ2-7; CDR3 DNA: TGTGCCAGCAGCTTGTTGAAAAGGGGCTCCTACGAGCAGTACTTC; CDR3 protein: CASSLLKRGSYEQYF
D gene: .; V gene: TRBV3-1; clone size: .; J gene: TRBJ2-7; CDR3 DNA: TGTGCCAGCGCCCCGGGACTGGGAGCCTACGAGCAGTACTTC; CDR3 protein: CASAPGLGAYEQYF
D gene: TRBD1; V gene: TRBV19; clone size: few; J gene: TRBJ2-7; CDR3 DNA: TGTGCCAGTAGTATGGGCAGGGGGTCGACGTACGAGCAGTACTTC; CDR3 protein: CASSMGRGSTYEQYF
D gene: .; V gene: TRBV27; clone size: many; J gene: TRBJ1-1; CDR3 DNA: TGTGCCGTATCAGGTGCGAACACTGAAGCTTTCTTT; CDR3 protein: CAVSGANTEAFF
D gene: .; V gene: TRBV28; clone size: .; J gene: TRBJ2-6; CDR3 DNA: TGTGCCAGCTTTTCGACAGTCCCGAGCTCTGGGGCCAACGTCCTGACTTTC; CDR3 protein: CASFSTVPSSGANVLTF
D gene: TRBD1; V gene: TRBV28; clone size: .; J gene: TRBJ1-2; CDR3 DNA: TGTGCCAGCAGTTACTCCGGGACAGGGAGCTACACCTTC; CDR3 protein: CASSYSGTGSYTF
D gene: .; V gene: TRBV9; clone size: once; J gene: TRBJ1-1; CDR3 DNA: TGTGCCAGCAGCGTAGGGCCGAATTACGAAGCTTTCTTT; CDR3 protein: CASSVGPNYEAFF